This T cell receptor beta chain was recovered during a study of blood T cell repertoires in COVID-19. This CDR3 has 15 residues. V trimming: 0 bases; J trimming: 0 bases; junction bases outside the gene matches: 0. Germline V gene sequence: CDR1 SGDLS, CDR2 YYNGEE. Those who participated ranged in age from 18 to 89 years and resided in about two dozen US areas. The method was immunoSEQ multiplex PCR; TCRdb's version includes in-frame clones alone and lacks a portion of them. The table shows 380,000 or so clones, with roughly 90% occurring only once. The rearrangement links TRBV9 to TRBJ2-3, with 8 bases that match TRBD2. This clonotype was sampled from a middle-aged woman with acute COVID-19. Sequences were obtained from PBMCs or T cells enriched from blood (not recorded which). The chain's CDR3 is CASSVERGSTDTQYF. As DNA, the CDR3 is TGTGCCAGCAGCGTAGAGCGGGGGAGCACAGATACGCAGTATTTT.